Below, 19 T cell receptor beta chains from the same sample are listed, as sequenced in a study of cytomegalovirus exposure and HLA in healthy donors. Both 60 Vbeta primers and 13 Jbeta primers went into the PCR. TCRdb's table, derived via immunoSEQ multiplex PCR, lists solely in-frame clones and lacks some. The sample lists around 130,000 clones; about 8.6% were seen once. Source material: PBMCs. All receptors derive from a woman aged 40-49 years in good health and CMV-seropositive.

Note on this clone: Additional DNA sequences in this sample encode the identical CDR3. The V gene is TRBV2, the J gene TRBJ2-3; 11 positions agree with TRBD2. CDR3 length: 15 amino acids. Trimming removed 4 bases from V and 5 bases from J; junction bases left unmatched: 5. Germline V gives CDR1 SNHLY, CDR2 FYNNEI. The CDR3 sequence: CASSAASGGRDTQYF. CDR3 DNA sequence: TGTGCCAGCAGTGCGGCTAGCGGGGGGCGAGATACGCAGTATTTT. The complete variable domain, with remaining parts taken from reference TRBV2 and TRBJ2-3, reads EPEVTQTPSHQVTQMGQEVILRCVPISNHLYFYWYRQILGQKVEFLVSFYNNEISEKSEIFDDQFSVERPDGSNFTLKIRSTKLEDSAMYFCASSAASGGRDTQYFGPGTRLTVL.

Comments on this clone: Other nucleotide sequences in the sample specify the same CDR3. This chain links TRBV5-6 with TRBJ1-2; a weak D match, TRBD1 (6 bases). The CDR3 extends over 14 amino acids. From germline, CDR1 is SGHDT and CDR2 YYEEEE. Trimming pared 4 bases from V and 2 bases from J, leaving 12 bases between. The CDR3 sequence is CASSPGQGNYGYTF. The CDR3 DNA sequence: TGTGCCAGCAGCCCTGGGCAGGGGAACTATGGCTACACCTTC. Full variable domain (missing parts from reference TRBV5-6 and TRBJ1-2): DAGVTQSPTHLIKTRGQQVTLRCSPKSGHDTVSWYQQALGQGPQFIFQYYEEEERQRGNFPDRFSGHQFPNYSSELNVNALLLGDSALYLCASSPGQGNYGYTFGSGTRLTVV.

This clone was observed a handful of times. The chain links TRBV10-1 to TRBJ2-7; weak D call: TRBD1 (6 bases). This CDR3 contains 15 residues. Germline lookup yields CDR1 WNHNN and CDR2 SYGVQD (reference sequence). V lost 2 bases and J lost 2, with 13 bases in between. CDR3 residues: CASSELSGAPYEQYF. In DNA form, the CDR3 reads TGCGCCAGCAGTGAGCTATCAGGGGCTCCCTACGAGCAGTACTTC.

The CDR3 DNA follows: TGTGCCAGCAGTTACGAACAGAGCACAGATACGCAGTATTTT. Amino acids: CASSYEQSTDTQYF. V is TRBV6-5 and J is TRBJ2-3, with D unclear. The V and J ends lost 2 bases and 0 bases respectively, with 6 bases between them. The CDR3 has 14 residues. Germline V gene data show CDR1 as MNHEY and CDR2 as SVGAGI.

This clone was recorded a few times. The J gene is TRBJ1-5, the V gene TRBV5-1; 9 bases are a match to TRBD1. Per the germline V gene, CDR1 is SGHRS and CDR2 is YFSETQ. The CDR3 runs 17 residues. With 0 bases clipped from V and 6 bases from J, the junction kept 10 bases outside the gene matches. The CDR3 spells CASSLDGLTGGGQPQHF. The CDR3 DNA is TGCGCCAGCAGCTTGGATGGCCTGACAGGGGGTGGTCAGCCCCAGCATTTT.

This clone was picked up a small number of times. V usage is TRBV6-1 and J usage is TRBJ1-3; D is possibly TRBD1 (5 bases). The CDR3 loop spans 16 amino acids. Germline assignment: CDR1 MNHNS and CDR2 SASEGT. V was trimmed by 0 bases and J by 2 bases, leaving 11 bases between them. DNA of the CDR3: TGTGCCAGCAGTGAAGCGGGCAGCAGGGCTGGAAACACCATATATTTT. It encodes CASSEAGSRAGNTIYF.

This clone turned up a few times. The chain employs TRBV4-1 and TRBJ2-7, with TRBD2 matching over 13 bases. In germline, CDR1 is MGHRA, CDR2 YSYEKL. V lost 3 bases, J lost 0 bases, and 2 bases stayed unmatched. This CDR3 is built from 16 residues. The CDR3 here is CASSQTSGGSSYEQYF. In DNA form, the CDR3 reads TGCGCCAGCAGCCAGACTAGCGGGGGGAGCTCCTACGAGCAGTACTTC.

The count of this clone is one. The chain employs TRBV5-1 and TRBJ1-1; no reliable D call. This CDR3 spans 15 amino acids. Trimming pared 1 base from V and 8 bases from J, leaving 18 bases between. Germline V gene sequence: CDR1 SGHRS, CDR2 YFSETQ. The CDR3 loop reads CASSLFRESRPEAFF. CDR3 sequence (DNA): TGCGCCAGCAGCTTGTTTCGGGAAAGCAGACCCGAAGCTTTCTTT.

The gene calls are TRBV29-1 and TRBJ2-1, with 7 bases lining up with TRBD2. The V and J ends lost 6 bases and 10 bases, in that order; junction bases with no gene match: 3. Germline V lookup: CDR1 SQVTM, CDR2 ANQGSEA. The CDR3 sequence is 10 residues long. In DNA, the CDR3 is TGCAGCGTGATTAGCGGGGAGCAGTTCTTC. This gives the protein CSVISGEQFF.

In this sample, this clone turned up a few times. Here the CDR3 DNA reads TGTGCCAGCAGTTTAACTAGCGGGGTCTACAATGAGCAGTTCTTC. Translated: CASSLTSGVYNEQFF. The rearrangement links TRBV28 to TRBJ2-1; 10 positions agree with TRBD2. This CDR3 region has 15 residues. Germline V CDR1 and CDR2: MDHEN, SYDVKM. Trimming cost V 2 bases and J 3 bases; bases outside gene matches: 1. Full variable domain (outside the CDR3, taken from reference TRBV28 and TRBJ2-1): DVKVTQSSRYLVKRTGEKVFLECVQDMDHENMFWYRQDPGLGLRLIYFSYDVKMKEKGDIPEGYSVSREKKERFSLILESASTNQTSMYLCASSLTSGVYNEQFFGPGTRLTVL.

This chain uses TRBV6-1 with TRBJ2-3, with 10 bases lining up with TRBD2. Germline CDR1 is MNHNS and CDR2 is SASEGT. The CDR3 loop spans 14 amino acids. The V gene end was trimmed by 6 bases and the J gene end by 6 bases; junction bases not matched to a gene: 6. The CDR3 DNA sequence: TGTGCCAGCAGCGGGGGACTAGCGCCCGATACGCAGTATTTT. Protein product: CASSGGLAPDTQYF.

This clone was observed a few times. The chain is built from TRBV2 and TRBJ1-5, with D tentatively TRBD1 (6 bases). V lost 4 bases and J 1 base, leaving 11 bases between the germline ends. Germline CDR1 and CDR2: SNHLY and FYNNEI. This CDR3 spans 15 amino acids. The CDR3 DNA sequence: TGTGCCAGCAGTGTAAACAGGGCCAGCAATCAGCCCCAGCATTTT. Translated: CASSVNRASNQPQHF.

This chain uses TRBV7-9 with TRBJ1-1; D may be TRBD1 (5 bases). Germline loops: CDR1 SEHNR, CDR2 FQNEAQ (reference sequence). The ends were cut back, 2 bases at V and 4 bases at J, with 8 bases in the middle. The CDR3 spans 13 residues. CDR3 protein: CASSLSGFTEAFF. The CDR3 DNA reads as TGTGCCAGCAGCTTATCAGGGTTCACTGAAGCTTTCTTT.

This clone was picked up a small number of times. The chain has TRBV21-1 and TRBJ2-7; the listed D gene, TRBD2, was not tested against the DNA. TRBV21-1 is shown as a pseudogene. The CDR3 sequence is 15 residues long. The CDR3 DNA is TGTGCCAGCAGCAAAGCAGTTTCGAGCTCCTACGAGCAGTACTTC. This gives the protein CASSKAVSSSYEQYF.

The chain links TRBV6-5 to TRBJ1-6; D remains ambiguous. There are 14 residues in the CDR3. The ends were cut back, 10 bases at V and 0 bases at J, with 10 bases in the middle. CDR1 and CDR2 (germline): MNHEY, SVGAGI. CDR3 in DNA: TGTGCCACTGCGGGGAGCTCCTATAATTCACCCCTCCACTTT. Protein sequence: CATAGSSYNSPLHF.

In its sample, this clone was seen a few times. The chain has TRBV28 and TRBJ1-2; TRBD1 aligns across 9 bases. With V trimmed by 5 bases and J by 9 bases, 22 bases remained unmatched. The CDR3 runs 18 residues. Per the germline V gene, CDR1 is MDHEN and CDR2 is SYDVKM. The CDR3 DNA reads TGTGCCAGCAGTCCCGGCGTGCCTCGGGACAGGGTGAGAGATAGCTACACCTTC. This sequence encodes CASSPGVPRDRVRDSYTF.

This clone turned up a few times. The V gene is TRBV10-1, the J gene TRBJ2-1, with TRBD1 identical over 9 bases. With 0 bases clipped from V and 2 bases from J, the junction kept 2 bases outside the gene matches. CDR3 length equals 16 residues. The germline V gene has CDR1 WNHNN and CDR2 SYGVQD (reference sequence). The CDR3 spells CASSESGTGTYNEQFF. CDR3 nucleotide sequence: TGCGCCAGCAGTGAGTCTGGGACAGGGACCTACAATGAGCAGTTCTTC.

This clone has just a few counts. The V call is TRBV4-1, the J call TRBJ1-4; D unclear. The CDR3 length is 15 residues. Per germline, CDR1 MGHRA and CDR2 YSYEKL. The V and J ends lost 4 bases and 8 bases respectively, with 17 bases between them. Written as DNA, the CDR3 is TGCGCCAGCAGCCCACGCCGGGAAGTAATGGAAAAACTGTTTTTT. This translates into CASSPRREVMEKLFF.

The chain couples TRBV27 to TRBJ2-5, with a possible D match to TRBD1 (5 bases). The CDR3 is 12 amino acids. Looked up from germline, CDR1 is MNHEY and CDR2 is SMNVEV (reference sequence). V dropped 2 bases and J dropped 8 bases, with 9 bases sitting between them. CDR3 amino acids: CASSLRGSTQYF. CDR3 bases: TGTGCCAGCAGTTTAAGGGGATCCACCCAGTACTTC.